This T cell receptor beta chain is from a study of identical twins. Study-level points and caveats: Fewer insertions were carried by abundant cord blood beta clonotypes, but none was seen in memory repertoires.

V lost 3 bases and J lost 4, with 13 bases in between. The CDR3 totals 13 residues. Germline V gene lookup returns CDR1 DFQATT and CDR2 SNEGSKA (reference sequence). A universal primer site was incorporated via template switching, and the cDNA contained unique molecular identifiers. TCRdb fed the 5' RACE reads into MiXCR, producing one record per CDR3 protein. This table holds about 660,000 distinct CDR3 sequences, 8.5% to 9.5% found once. This clonotype was seen repeatedly, ten times or more. Its antigen is not known. This sample was also put to use in a study of yellow fever vaccine responses in identical twins.

The sequenced material came from PBMCs. This sequence originates from a woman under 30 in good health. This chain links TRBV20-1 with TRBJ2-7, with D unresolved. CDR3 DNA sequence: TGCAGTGCTAGTTCGGGCAGCAAATACGAGCAGTACTTC. As protein: CSASSGSKYEQYF.